This T cell receptor (beta chain) was sequenced for a study of blood T cell repertoires in COVID-19 (dated by TCRdb to 2018 to 2020). Regarding the complete study: Samples from collaborators originated in the United States, Italy and Spain and spanned both the acute and convalescent phases of COVID-19. Where available, HLA class I and class II types were obtained from metadata supplied by the sample provider rather than from assay-based typing. The samples were drawn from the first 160 participants of the ongoing ImmuneRACE study and from 1,200 or so subjects provided by 6 global collaborators. The dataset comprised deeply sampled blood TCRbeta repertoires from subjects exposed to, actively infected with, or recovered from COVID-19. The prospective study material was composed of cDNA or gDNA derived from T cells, B-cell-depleted T cells, or PBMCs. A de-identified subject ID, COVID-19 status, age in years and sex were almost always included in the sample metadata. The repertoires were made available in a free public database intended to serve as a resource for research on the immune response to SARS-CoV-2.

TCRbeta CDR3 regions were amplified from genomic DNA by means of the immunoSEQ Assay, a bias-controlled multiplex PCR. On the study's bioinformatics: Nucleated cell counts per sample were estimated from amplification of reference gene primers within the assay. To quantify the absolute abundance of each unique TCRbeta CDR3 rearrangement, sequence reads were collapsed and filtered. For each sample, productive Simpson clonality was calculated as the square root of Simpson's diversity index over productive rearrangements. Imported from immuneACCESS, the table was reduced by TCRdb to in-frame sequences with V and J called. These copies leave out some clones; in studies compared against another copy, an unresolved V gene accounts for under half, and the cause of the remainder is not known. That table furnishes V, J and clone size, whereas the DNA furnished D and trimming. Present in this sample are fewer than 250,000 clones, roughly 82% of which were seen just once. 4.7% of the sample belongs to the ten largest clones.

About this clone itself: Its antigen is still unknown. Within one base of it there is no much larger clone, and no base qualities were kept.

A distance of 6 bases separates the germline ends of V and J, which lose 3 bases and 4 bases respectively. The CDR3 goes from the cysteine to the phenylalanine over 13 residues. Kept here is only the CDR3 DNA, which spans 39 bases and is read in frame from base 1. In the germline V gene, CDR1 corresponds to KGHSH and CDR2 to LQKENI. What the research found in general, with its limitations: The amount of clinical and demographic metadata varied by source and participant and was provided uncurated.

Each collaborating institution followed its own protocols to collect whole blood in K2EDTA tubes. For TCRbeta analysis, collaborators shipped samples as frozen whole blood, isolated PBMCs, or DNA extracted from either of those sample types. The receptor's source is a woman in her 70s with acute or convalescent COVID-19. The sequenced material came from peripheral blood. Recombination connected TRBV18 to TRBJ2-2, with an unclear D gene assignment. Here the CDR3 is given as CASSPESTGELFF. The sequenced DNA is TGTGCCAGCTCACCGGAGTCCACCGGGGAGCTGTTTTTT.